The entry that follows covers one T cell receptor (beta chain) sequence. Its antigen is as yet unknown. One tube held mixed TRB-A and TRB-B primer pools for touch-down PCR. From the multiplex PCR reads, TCRdb lists one entry per CDR3 protein and no DNA. This sample's table reports some 8,300 distinct CDR3 sequences. The data stem from a study of T cell clusters in autoimmune cytopenias. Study results and limitations: Active autoimmune hepatitis patients had approximately 3.2-fold fewer exclusive TRB clusters than healthy donors. No experiment has yet validated the function of the T cell clusters defined in silico. TRB repertoire shifts in secondary cytopenia and chronic lymphocytic leukemia mostly reflected lymphoma, not autoimmunity. Primary autoimmune cytopenia patients appeared to lack physiological T cell clusters present in healthy donors.

This CDR3 is built from 13 residues. From germline, CDR1 is SGHDT and CDR2 YYEEEE. TRB amplification used approximately 270 ng of peripheral blood genomic DNA. This rearrangement joins TRBV5-6 to TRBJ1-5. Sequencing was done on a sample of peripheral blood. The origin of this receptor is a human donor with an autoimmune cytopenia or autoimmune hepatitis (not recorded which). This CDR3 reads CASSFGTDQPQHF.